This TCR beta chain was captured by sequencing in a study of blood T cell repertoires in COVID-19. The wider study: Donors in the United States, Italy and Spain gave samples during acute or convalescent COVID-19. T cells, B-cell-depleted T cells, or PBMCs provided the cDNA or gDNA that served as material.

Trimming stripped 1 base from V and 0 bases from J, with 7 bases between. CDR1 is MNHEY, CDR2 SMNVEV, per germline (reference sequence). This CDR3 comprises 15 residues. Per the authors' pipeline: Estimated nucleated cell counts came from reference gene primer amplification. Profiled with immunoSEQ multiplex PCR; TCRdb holds only in-frame clones, not every one. Clonal size and the V and J genes are those of that table, whereas D and trimming came from the DNA. The sample lists 90,000 to 100,000 clones, 75% to 85% occurring once. This clone was seen at least ten times. This receptor was taken from a man aged 65-85 years with acute or convalescent COVID-19. This sequence joins TRBV27 and TRBJ1-5; D is unresolved. Sequences were obtained from peripheral blood. CDR3 sequence reads: CASSLFGDSNQPQHF. The CDR3 DNA reads as TGTGCCAGCAGTTTATTCGGAGATAGCAATCAGCCCCAGCATTTT.